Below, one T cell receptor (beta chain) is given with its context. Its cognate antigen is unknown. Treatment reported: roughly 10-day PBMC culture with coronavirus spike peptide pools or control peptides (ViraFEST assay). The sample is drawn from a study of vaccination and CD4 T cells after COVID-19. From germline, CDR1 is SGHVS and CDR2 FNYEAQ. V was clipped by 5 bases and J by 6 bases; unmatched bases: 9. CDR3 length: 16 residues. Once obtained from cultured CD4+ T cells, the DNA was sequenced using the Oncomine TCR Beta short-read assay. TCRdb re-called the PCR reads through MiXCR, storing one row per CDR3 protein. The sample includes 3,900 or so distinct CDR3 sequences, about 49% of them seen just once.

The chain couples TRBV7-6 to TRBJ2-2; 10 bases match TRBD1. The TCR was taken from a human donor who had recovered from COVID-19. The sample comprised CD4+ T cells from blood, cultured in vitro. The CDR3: CASSPRGTGVAGELFF. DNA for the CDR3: TGTGCCAGCAGCCCACGCGGGACAGGGGTAGCCGGGGAGCTGTTTTTT.